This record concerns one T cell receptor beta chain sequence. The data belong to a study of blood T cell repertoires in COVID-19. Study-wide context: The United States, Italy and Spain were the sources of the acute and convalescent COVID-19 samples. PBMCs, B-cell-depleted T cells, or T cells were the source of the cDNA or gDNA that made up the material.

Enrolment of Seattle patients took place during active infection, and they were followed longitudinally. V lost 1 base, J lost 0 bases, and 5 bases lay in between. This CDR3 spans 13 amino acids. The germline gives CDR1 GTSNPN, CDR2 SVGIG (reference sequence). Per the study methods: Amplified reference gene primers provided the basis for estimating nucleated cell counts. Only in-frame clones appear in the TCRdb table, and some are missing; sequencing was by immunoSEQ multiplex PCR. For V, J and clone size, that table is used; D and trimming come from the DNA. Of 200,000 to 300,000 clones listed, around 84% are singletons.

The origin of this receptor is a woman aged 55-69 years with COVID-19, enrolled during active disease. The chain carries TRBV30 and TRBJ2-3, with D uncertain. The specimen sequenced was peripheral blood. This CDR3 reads CAWSALSTDTQYF. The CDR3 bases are TGTGCCTGGAGTGCCCTTAGCACAGATACGCAGTATTTT.